The source of this T cell receptor beta chain is a study of CD8 T cells in Susac syndrome. Regarding the study as a whole: It was acknowledged in the study that the number of individuals who were included in its TCR sequencing and HLA analysis was relatively small.

The T cells that were sequenced for TCR beta were CD8+ and CD4+ cells from blood. Concerning this clonotype itself: The antigen remains undetermined.

Germline lookup yields CDR1 SNHLY and CDR2 FYNNEI. Germline trimming cut 4 bases from V and 2 bases from J; bases unmatched to any gene: 5. This CDR3 has 15 residues. The RNA, roughly 0.5 to 1 ug, was put through reverse transcription using random hexamers. TCRdb re-derived calls from the immunoSEQ multiplex PCR reads in MiXCR, one entry per CDR3 protein. Among approximately 170,000 distinct CDR3 sequences listed, 80% to 95% were seen once. The chain carries TRBV2 and TRBJ2-3; 8 bases agree with TRBD2. The clonotype comes from a human donor in good health. The sample taken for sequencing was CD4+ T cells from PBMCs. This chain's CDR3 is CASSGTGGFTDTQYF. CDR3 DNA sequence: TGTGCCAGCAGTGGGACGGGGGGGTTCACAGATACGCAGTATTTT.